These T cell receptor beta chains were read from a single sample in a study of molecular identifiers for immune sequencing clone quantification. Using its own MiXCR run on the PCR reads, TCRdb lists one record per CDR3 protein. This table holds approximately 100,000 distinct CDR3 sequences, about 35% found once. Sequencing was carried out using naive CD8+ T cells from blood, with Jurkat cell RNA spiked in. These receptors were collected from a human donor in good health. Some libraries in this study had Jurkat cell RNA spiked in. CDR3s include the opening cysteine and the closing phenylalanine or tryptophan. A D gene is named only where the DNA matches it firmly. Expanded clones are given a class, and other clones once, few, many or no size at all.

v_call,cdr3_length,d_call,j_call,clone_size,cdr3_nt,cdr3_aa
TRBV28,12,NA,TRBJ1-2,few,TGTGCCAGCAGTAGGACAAATAGGGGCTACACCTTC,CASSRTNRGYTF
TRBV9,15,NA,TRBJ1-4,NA,TGTGCCTGCAGCAAAGAGGGGCAGTTTTCCGAAAAACTGATTTTT,CACSKEGQFSEKLIF
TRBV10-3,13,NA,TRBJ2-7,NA,TGTGCCTCGACCGGGACGAGCTCCTTCGAGCAGTACTTC,CASTGTSSFEQYF
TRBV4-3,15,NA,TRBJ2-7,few,TGCGCCAGCAGCCAAGATCAGGAGGCCCCCTACGAGCAGTACTTC,CASSQDQEAPYEQYF
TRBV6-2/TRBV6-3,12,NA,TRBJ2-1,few,TGTGCCAGCAGTAGGACCTACAATGAGCAGTTCTTC,CASSRTYNEQFF
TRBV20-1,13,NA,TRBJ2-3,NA,TGCAGTGCACCCCCTCCAGGGGCGGATACGCAGTATTTT,CSAPPPGADTQYF
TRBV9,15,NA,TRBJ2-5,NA,TGTGCCAGCAGCGCGGACAGCCTCGGCCAAGAGACCCAGTACTTC,CASSADSLGQETQYF
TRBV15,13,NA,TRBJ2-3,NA,TGTGCCACCAGCAGCGGGATTAGAGATACGCAGTATTTT,CATSSGIRDTQYF
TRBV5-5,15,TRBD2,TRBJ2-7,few,TGTGCCAGCAGCTTGTCCGGACTAGTGAACTACGAGCAGGACTTC,CASSLSGLVNYEQDF
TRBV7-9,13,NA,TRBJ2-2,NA,TGTGCCAGCAGCTTTATGGGCACCGGGGAGCTGTTTTTT,CASSFMGTGELFF
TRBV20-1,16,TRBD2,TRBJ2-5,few,TGCAGTGCTAGGGCCCCAGGACTAGCGGGAGCTGAGACCCAGTACTTC,CSARAPGLAGAETQYF
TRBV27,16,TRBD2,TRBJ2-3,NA,TGTGCCAGCAGTTTATTGTCTAGCGGGATCACAGATACGCAGTATTTT,CASSLLSSGITDTQYF
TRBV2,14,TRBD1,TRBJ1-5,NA,TGTGCCAGCATCGGGAGACAGGGCGATCAGCCCCAGCATTTT,CASIGRQGDQPQHF
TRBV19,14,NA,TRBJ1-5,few,TGTGCCAGTAGTATTATAAGCTTGGGTCAGCCCCAGCATTTT,CASSIISLGQPQHF
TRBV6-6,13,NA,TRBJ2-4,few,TGTGCCAGCAGTTACTCGAATGTAAACATTCAGTACTTC,CASSYSNVNIQYF
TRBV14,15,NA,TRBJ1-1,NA,TGTGCCAGCAGCGAGACTCTAACAGAGAACACTGAAGCTTTCTTT,CASSETLTENTEAFF
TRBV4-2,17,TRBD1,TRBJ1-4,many,TGTGCCAGCAGCCAAAACAGGGGGTTTAGAACTAATGAAAAACTGTTTTTT,CASSQNRGFRTNEKLFF
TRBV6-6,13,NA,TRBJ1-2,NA,NA,CASFSGPGDGYTF
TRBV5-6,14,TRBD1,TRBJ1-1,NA,TGTGCCAGCAGCATGGGGACAGGGAGTGCTGAAGCTTTCTTT,CASSMGTGSAEAFF
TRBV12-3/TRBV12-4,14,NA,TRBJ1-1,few,TGTGCCAGCAGTTTTGGGGGCAAGAACACTGAAGCTTTCTTT,CASSFGGKNTEAFF
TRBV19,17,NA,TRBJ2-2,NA,TGTGCCAGTAGATCCCTGTCCGGGTCAGGGACCACCGGGGAGCTGTTTTTT,CASRSLSGSGTTGELFF
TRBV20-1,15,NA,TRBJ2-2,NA,TGCAGTGCTTTACCATGGGATTTACCCACCGGGGAGCTGTTTTTT,CSALPWDLPTGELFF
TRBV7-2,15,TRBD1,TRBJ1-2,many,TGTGCCAGCAGCTTAAGCGTGGGACAGGGTTATGGCTACACCTTC,CASSLSVGQGYGYTF
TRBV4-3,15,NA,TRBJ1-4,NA,TGCGCCAGCAGCCAAGGAGGGCCGTTGGGTGAAACACTGTTTTTT,CASSQGGPLGETLFF
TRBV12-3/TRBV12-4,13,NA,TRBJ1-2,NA,TGTGCCAGCAGGTCCCAGGGATCCTATGGCTACACCTTC,CASRSQGSYGYTF
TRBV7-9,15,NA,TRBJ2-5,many,TGTGCCAGCAGCCCACTCCGGGACTCGGAAGAGACCCAGTACTTC,CASSPLRDSEETQYF
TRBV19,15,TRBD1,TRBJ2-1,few,TGTGCCAGTAGTCCCCCCGGGACAGGGGTAAATGAGCAGTTCTTC,CASSPPGTGVNEQFF
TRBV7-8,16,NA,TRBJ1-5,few,TGTGCCAGCAGCTTAAACAACCGACTGAATAATCAGCCCCAGCATTTT,CASSLNNRLNNQPQHF
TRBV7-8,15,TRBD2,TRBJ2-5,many,TGTGCCAGCAGCACCGGACTAGCGGGACAAGAGACCCAGTACTTC,CASSTGLAGQETQYF